This T cell receptor (beta chain) was sequenced during a study of blood T cells in healthy people across ages. Trimming at V came to 5 bases and at J to 0 bases, leaving 2 bases not matched to a gene. Germline values: CDR1 SQVTM, CDR2 ANQGSEA. The CDR3 consists of 14 residues. Donors each provided around 9 milliliters of peripheral blood. The study isolated at least 7 million PBMCs from each sample. Alongside a J-beta primer mix, a sample-barcoded 5' primer served in a second PCR lasting about 7 to 11 cycles. TCRdb analysed the 5' RACE reads with MiXCR anew, one entry per CDR3 protein. The sample contains about 1.4 million distinct CDR3 sequences, approximately 60% of which appear only once.

This sequence was found in a man aged 18 to 30 in good health. Sequencing used blood. J is TRBJ2-5 and V is TRBV29-1, with 11 bases fitting TRBD2. The CDR3 spells CSVQGLADQETQYF. As DNA, the CDR3 is TGCAGCGTTCAGGGACTAGCGGACCAAGAGACCCAGTACTTC.